This TCR beta chain was captured in a study of chemoradiotherapy in HPV16-positive cancers. About the study: Candidate HPV-specific T-cell clones and common TCR motifs came from functional assays in a couple of HPV16-positive patients. Study conclusions and caveats: Non-HPV-specific T cells did not expand in tumors during treatment, whereas candidate HPV-specific clones and E7-related motifs did.

This clone has a handful of counts. Its antigen is unknown. V was shortened by 5 bases and J by 9 bases, with 14 bases between the two germline ends. The CDR3 extends over 14 amino acids. Per the germline V gene, CDR1 is MNHEY and CDR2 is SVGAGI. Repertoires were generated with immunoSEQ multiplex PCR, while TCRdb's copy carries only in-frame clones and drops some. The repertoire holds over 9,000 clones, with around 72% as singletons. The genes are TRBV6-5 and TRBJ1-6; possible D gene TRBD1, 6 bases. The receptor was derived from a human donor with HPV-associated anogenital cancer. Material: tumor tissue, obtained from a patient who underwent chemoradiotherapy. The CDR3 here is CASSPRGVGSPLHF. The DNA of the CDR3 is TGTGCCAGCAGTCCCAGGGGCGTGGGTTCACCCCTCCACTTT.